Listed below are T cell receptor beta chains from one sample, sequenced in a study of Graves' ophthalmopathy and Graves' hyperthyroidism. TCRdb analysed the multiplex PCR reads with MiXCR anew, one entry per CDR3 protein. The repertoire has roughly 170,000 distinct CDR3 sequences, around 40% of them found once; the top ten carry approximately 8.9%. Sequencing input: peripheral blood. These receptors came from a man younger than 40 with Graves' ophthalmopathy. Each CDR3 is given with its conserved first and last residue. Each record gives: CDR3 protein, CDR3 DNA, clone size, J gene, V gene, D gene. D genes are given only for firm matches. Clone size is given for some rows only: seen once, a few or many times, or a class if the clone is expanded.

CASSNGQRNSPLHF TGTGCCAGCAGTAATGGACAGAGAAATTCACCCCTCCACTTT many TRBJ1-6 TRBV6-2/TRBV6-3 -
CAWSGQLYEQYF TGTGCCTGGAGTGGACAGCTCTACGAGCAGTACTTC many TRBJ2-7 TRBV30 -
CASSYGGTGGYEQYF TGTGCCAGCAGTTACGGAGGGACAGGGGGCTACGAGCAGTACTTC many TRBJ2-7 TRBV6-2/TRBV6-3 TRBD1
CASSLFETITDTQYF TGTGCCAGCAGTTTATTTGAGACAATCACAGATACGCAGTATTTT many TRBJ2-3 TRBV12-3/TRBV12-4 -
CACSWGDTSYEQYF TGTGCCTGCTCCTGGGGGGACACCTCCTACGAGCAGTACTTC many TRBJ2-7 TRBV30 -
CASMGQGYEQYF TGTGCCAGCATGGGGCAGGGCTACGAGCAGTACTTC - TRBJ2-7 TRBV7-9 -
CASSLPGQGNYGYTF TGTGCCAGCAGTTTACCGGGACAGGGAAACTATGGCTACACCTTC - TRBJ1-2 TRBV28 TRBD1
CASTPDRSNTEAFF TGTGCCAGCACTCCGGACAGGTCGAACACTGAAGCTTTCTTT - TRBJ1-1 TRBV6-1 TRBD1
CASSIGRGAAFF TGCGCCAGCAGTATCGGCAGGGGGGCAGCTTTCTTT many TRBJ1-1 TRBV5-1 TRBD1
CAILDRDRDNSPLHF TGTGCCATTTTGGACAGGGACAGAGATAATTCACCCCTCCACTTT many TRBJ1-6 TRBV28 TRBD1
CASSYANTGELFF TGTGCCAGCAGTTACGCCAACACCGGGGAGCTGTTTTTT many TRBJ2-2 TRBV6-2/TRBV6-3 -
CASSFGSLYEQYF TGTGCCAGCAGTTTCGGCAGCCTCTACGAGCAGTACTTC - TRBJ2-7 TRBV12-3/TRBV12-4 -
CASSLGVESSYEQYF TGTGCCAGCAGCTTAGGGGTCGAAAGCTCCTACGAGCAGTACTTC - TRBJ2-7 TRBV7-2 -
CASSGGQNSYEQYF TGTGCCAGCAGCGGGGGACAGAATTCCTACGAGCAGTACTTC many TRBJ2-7 TRBV4-2 TRBD1
CASSYVGGGAGELFF TGTGCCAGCAGTTACGTCGGGGGAGGCGCCGGGGAGCTGTTTTTT once TRBJ2-2 TRBV6-5 -
CASSLTLQGGGYTF TGTGCCAGCAGTCTTACGCTACAGGGAGGTGGCTACACCTTC - TRBJ1-2 TRBV12-3/TRBV12-4 -
CASSLGQKGSPLHF TGTGCCAGCAGCCTGGGACAAAAAGGTTCACCCCTCCACTTT many TRBJ1-6 TRBV9 -
CASSRLVGYGYTF TGTGCCAGCAGCCGTCTGGTTGGGTATGGCTACACCTTC many TRBJ1-2 TRBV7-2 -
CASSRRGEGGYTF TGTGCCAGCAGCCGCAGGGGGGAGGGCGGCTACACCTTC many TRBJ1-2 TRBV27 TRBD1
CASSPQEGYGYTF TGTGCCAGCAGCCCACAGGAGGGCTATGGCTACACCTTC - TRBJ1-2 TRBV12-3/TRBV12-4 -
CASSYSQGGYEQYF TGTGCCAGCAGTTACTCCCAAGGGGGGTACGAGCAGTACTTC few TRBJ2-7 TRBV6-5 -
CASSQGTTGNTIYF TGCGCCAGCAGCCAAGGGACAACTGGAAACACCATATATTTT - TRBJ1-3 TRBV4-3 -
CASSLDRSPYEQYF TGCGCCAGCAGCTTGGACAGGAGCCCCTACGAGCAGTACTTC many TRBJ2-7 TRBV5-1 -
CASSQGTGMVETQYF TGTGCCAGCAGTCAAGGGACAGGGATGGTAGAGACCCAGTACTTC - TRBJ2-5 TRBV12-3/TRBV12-4 TRBD1
CASSFFPGQGTNTEAFF TGTGCCAGCAGTTTCTTCCCGGGACAGGGAACGAACACTGAAGCTTTCTTT - TRBJ1-1 TRBV6-2/TRBV6-3 TRBD1
CASSLRQGTSGYTF TGTGCCAGCAGCCTAAGACAGGGAACTAGTGGCTACACCTTC many TRBJ1-2 TRBV7-2 TRBD1
CASSYSIGADYSMRYTF TGTGCCAGCAGTTACTCGATTGGGGCTGATTACTCTATGCGCTACACCTTC - TRBJ1-2 TRBV6-5 -
CSAMKSGTRSYEQYF TGCAGTGCTATGAAGTCCGGGACTCGCTCCTACGAGCAGTACTTC many TRBJ2-7 TRBV20-1 -
CASSEEGRGSTGELFF TGTGCCAGCAGTGAAGAGGGCAGGGGATCCACCGGGGAGCTGTTTTTT many TRBJ2-2 TRBV2 -
CAWRVGQGIGYTF TGTGCCTGGAGAGTGGGACAGGGCATTGGCTACACCTTC once TRBJ1-2 TRBV30 TRBD1
CAGSDRGRTSYEQYF TGTGCCGGCAGTGACAGGGGGCGGACCTCCTACGAGCAGTACTTC many TRBJ2-7 TRBV6-2/TRBV6-3 TRBD1
CASSLTSGNTEAFF TGTGCCAGCAGCTTAACATCAGGGAACACTGAAGCTTTCTTT - TRBJ1-1 TRBV7-3 -